Each of the 18 T cell receptor beta chains below was sequenced from the same sample in a study of monozygotic twins with inflammatory bowel disease. TCRdb reprocessed the 5' RACE reads and stores each CDR3 protein as one record, lacking DNA. This table lists about 110,000 distinct CDR3 sequences. Sequenced input: blood. The receptors stem from a human donor with ulcerative colitis or Crohn's disease, or a healthy co-twin of an affected twin (not recorded which).

This chain links TRBV6-4 with TRBJ1-5; TCRdb lists TRBD1, though no DNA is available to test this call. This CDR3 contains 17 residues. Germline assignment: CDR1 MRHNA and CDR2 SNTAGT. The CDR3: CASSALYLTGSNQPQHF.

V and J are TRBV13 and TRBJ1-2. This CDR3 region has 13 residues. Germline CDR1 and CDR2: PRHDT and FYEKMQ (reference sequence). Here the CDR3 reads CASSLSRDYGYTF.

V is TRBV7-2 and J is TRBJ2-2; the TCRdb D gene call, TRBD1, has no DNA to confirm it. This CDR3 has 15 amino acids. CDR1 SGHTA and CDR2 FQGNSA come from the germline V gene. The CDR3 sequence is CASSLWDRVSGELFF.

CDR3 sequence: CASSGDFGNTIYF. The chain employs TRBV7-2 and TRBJ1-3. The CDR3 is 13 amino acids. The germline gives CDR1 SGHTA, CDR2 FQGNSA. Full variable domain (rest looked up from reference TRBV7-2 and TRBJ1-3): GAGVSQSPSNKVTEKGKDVELRCDPISGHTALYWYRQSLGQGLEFLIYFQGNSAPDKSGLPSDRFSAERTGGSVSTLTIQRTQQEDSAVYLCASSGDFGNTIYFGEGSWLTVV.

The rearrangement joins TRBV20-1 to TRBJ2-3; as DNA is missing, the TRBD2 call by TCRdb cannot be tested. The CDR3 is 14 residues long. Germline V gene sequence: CDR1 DFQATT, CDR2 SNEGSKA (reference sequence). CDR3 protein: CSARAEVFTDTQYF.

This chain links TRBV6-2 or TRBV6-3 with TRBJ1-5. The length of the CDR3 is 13 residues. Germline-derived CDR1 and CDR2 are MNHEY and SVGEGT. Here the CDR3 reads CASSGRSNQPQHF.

CDR3 amino acids: CASSLRPSYEQYF. The chain has TRBV5-4 and TRBJ2-7. From germline, CDR1 is SGHNT and CDR2 YYREEE (reference sequence). The CDR3 is 13 amino acids.

The genes are TRBV27 and TRBJ2-1; TCRdb designates TRBD2, a call that cannot be tested without DNA. CDR3 length equals 13 residues. CDR1 is MNHEY, CDR2 SMNVEV, per germline (reference sequence). The CDR3 region is CASRDLTYNEQFF.

The V and J genes are TRBV5-1 and TRBJ1-5. Germline V gene lookup returns CDR1 SGHRS and CDR2 YFSETQ. The CDR3 loop spans 13 amino acids. CDR3 sequence: CASSTDSNQPQHF.

This chain uses TRBV10-3 with TRBJ1-6; TCRdb's assignment of TRBD1 cannot be checked, as there is no DNA. The CDR3 sequence is 15 residues long. Germline V gene sequence: CDR1 ENHRY, CDR2 SYGVKD. The chain's CDR3 is CAIRVDREANSPLHF.

The chain joins TRBV7-9 to TRBJ2-7; TCRdb designates TRBD2, a call that cannot be tested without DNA. This CDR3 region has 14 residues. CDR1 is SEHNR, CDR2 FQNEAQ, per germline (reference sequence). The CDR3 loop reads CASSLPGGAYEQYF.

V is TRBV28 and J is TRBJ1-1. The length of the CDR3 is 11 residues. Germline-derived CDR1 and CDR2 are MDHEN and SYDVKM. This CDR3 reads CASKENTEAFF.

The chain is built from TRBV5-1 and TRBJ2-1. CDR1 is SGHRS and CDR2 is YFSETQ in the germline V gene. The CDR3 sequence is 13 residues long. The CDR3 loop reads CASSLDVLNEQFF.

The rearrangement joins TRBV5-1 to TRBJ1-5; the TRBD1 assignment by TCRdb is unverifiable without DNA. The V gene's germline CDR1 is SGHRS and CDR2 YFSETQ. The CDR3 totals 14 residues. The CDR3 reads CASSFGTSGQPQHF.

This CDR3 reads CVSDGTANTEAFF. The genes are TRBV19 and TRBJ1-1. Germline-derived CDR1 and CDR2 are LNHDA and SQIVND (reference sequence). CDR3 length equals 13 residues.

V gene TRBV20-1 combines with J gene TRBJ2-1. CDR1 DFQATT and CDR2 SNEGSKA come from the germline V gene (reference sequence). The length of the CDR3 is 13 residues. This CDR3 is CSARWGPNNEQFF.

V and J are TRBV3-1 and TRBJ1-5; TCRdb calls TRBD1, which cannot be checked without DNA. CDR3 length equals 14 residues. Looked up from germline, CDR1 is LGHDT and CDR2 is YNNKEL (reference sequence). The CDR3 spells CASSPRRGNQPQHF.

This rearrangement joins TRBV5-1 to TRBJ1-4; TCRdb's D call, TRBD1, is unchecked because there is no DNA. The CDR3 is 15 amino acids. CDR1 is SGHRS and CDR2 is YFSETQ in the germline V gene. This CDR3 is CASSLRVPGQGALFF.